Listed below are T cell receptor beta chains from one sample, sequenced in a study of radiotherapy plus CTLA-4 blockade in lung cancer. TCRdb's table, derived via immunoSEQ multiplex PCR, lists solely in-frame clones and lacks some. This table holds approximately 45,000 clones, 63% found once. Sample: peripheral blood, taken from a patient treated with radiotherapy plus ipilimumab. These TCRs come from a human donor with non-small cell lung cancer who had a partial response to radiotherapy plus ipilimumab. Each CDR3 is given without its conserved first and last residue.

j_gene,v_gene,CDR3aa
TRBJ1-1,TRBV6-1,ASRLGQGWTEAF
TRBJ2-1,TRBV19,ASSLLMGPDLNNEQF
TRBJ2-3,TRBV5-1,ASSFYNSVTDTQY
TRBJ1-2,TRBV2,ASSDGQAGYGYT
TRBJ2-6,TRBV11-1,ASSFVNGGAHSGANVLT
TRBJ2-6,TRBV30,AWVWSPGANVLT
TRBJ1-2,TRBV5-4,ASSPDRGYGYT
TRBJ2-7,TRBV7-2,ASSSHGGQGRNEQY
TRBJ1-1,TRBV11-2,ASSRTGDNTEAF
TRBJ2-1,TRBV14,ASSPTAGASNEQF
TRBJ1-1,TRBV2,ASRDRGPFEAF
TRBJ2-2,TRBV7-9,ASSFDTQTGELF
TRBJ2-1,TRBV19,ASSRGQGGPNEQF
TRBJ2-7,TRBV6-1,ASNPAGYEQY
TRBJ2-5,TRBV5-1,ASRRLAGVEETQY
TRBJ2-2,TRBV5-1,ASSLEQGGGTGELF
TRBJ2-5,TRBV11-2,ASGGSSRETQY
TRBJ1-4,TRBV19,ASSTRTANEKLF
TRBJ2-2,TRBV4-3,ASSQAAGARTGELF
TRBJ1-3,TRBV2,ASSAEGNTIY
TRBJ1-6,TRBV7-9,ASSLLGRASSNSPLH
TRBJ2-1,TRBV5-1,ASSLGLSSYNEQF
TRBJ1-2,TRBV5-4,ASSPPGTGRHGYT
TRBJ2-3,TRBV20-1,SATTGDTQY
TRBJ1-5,TRBV6-1,ASSDPAFEAQPQH
TRBJ1-1,TRBV6-1,ASSESQGAKNEAF
TRBJ2-7,TRBV29-1,SAALGGAGEQY
TRBJ1-1,TRBV11-2,ASSYLGGAGTEAF
TRBJ1-6,TRBV7-9,ASSLAGDSPLH
TRBJ2-2,TRBV21-1,ASSQGAAGELF
TRBJ1-1,TRBV25-1,ASASGQGVYTEAF
TRBJ2-5,TRBV6-1,ASSEGTRVQETQY
TRBJ1-2,TRBV27,ASSLGQNYGYT
TRBJ2-1,TRBV25-1,ASSEPGHSYNEQF
TRBJ2-2,TRBV6-1,ASSVPAGGTGELF
TRBJ2-7,TRBV21-1,ASSKGLDNSYEQY